Here is one T cell receptor beta chain with its context. Sequencing used immunoSEQ multiplex PCR; TCRdb keeps in-frame clones, though not all of them. The profile shows about 470,000 clones, 70% to 80% of them singletons. The sample comes from a study of shared clonotypes between healthy human individuals. J lost 4 bases, V lost 6 bases, and 6 bases had no gene match. Germline V gives CDR1 MDHEN, CDR2 SYDVKM. This CDR3 has 14 residues. Sequenced material: PBMCs. The J gene is TRBJ2-5, the V gene TRBV28; TRBD2 matches 9 bases. The clonotype originates from a woman between 40 and 50 years old in good health. Some clones in this sample may be carry-over from other donors' samples. The CDR3 loop is CASSNAAGGETQYF. The DNA for the CDR3 is TGTGCCAGCAGCAATGCAGCGGGAGGAGAGACCCAGTACTTC.